The 22 T cell receptor beta chains reported below all come from one sample, sequenced in a study of T cells in Graves' hyperthyroidism and ophthalmopathy (dated by TCRdb to the late 2010s). The library relied on multiplex PCR. Sequencing was carried out with an Illumina HiSeq 2000. TCR beta CDR3 regions were amplified from RNA transcripts. The TCR CDR3 was subjected to a first round of RT-PCR using the HTBI primer set and the Qiagen OneStep RT-PCR kit. TCRdb reworked the public reads: Q25 trimming with fastp, MiXCR clone assembly, productive beta chains retained. A single entry per CDR3 protein holds the most common genes and DNA from its merged rows. The sample profile shows some 320,000 distinct CDR3 sequences; around 15% of them were found once. The top ten clones comprise 30% to 40% of the sample. The sample comprised blood. These receptors all stem from a woman aged 40-49 years with Graves' ophthalmopathy.

This clonotype came up many times. The V call is TRBV7-9, the J call TRBJ2-2; D ambiguous. The ends were cut back, 0 bases at V and 4 bases at J, with 6 bases in the middle. Germline V gene sequence: CDR1 SEHNR, CDR2 FQNEAQ (reference sequence). The CDR3 runs to 14 residues. The CDR3 loop is CASSLAQSTGELFF. DNA for the CDR3: TGTGCCAGCAGCTTAGCACAAAGCACCGGGGAGCTGTTTTTT.

This chain connects TRBV9 to TRBJ2-3; TRBD2 agrees at 8 bases. Germline-derived CDR1 and CDR2 are SGDLS and YYNGEE. This CDR3 region has 21 residues. The V segment lost 0 bases and the J segment 1 base; nucleotides outside the gene matches: 19. CDR3 DNA sequence: TGTGCCAGCAGCGTAGATAAGCGGGAGTTAGGGCGTCTAAGTTGCACAGATACGCAGTATTTT. Translated: CASSVDKRELGRLSCTDTQYF.

This clonotype was detected many times. This chain joins TRBV11-2 and TRBJ2-7; D not resolved. The V gene lost 5 bases and the J gene lost 1 base, with 12 bases spanning the gap. CDR1 and CDR2 from the germline V gene are SGHAT and FQNNGV. The CDR3 is 14 residues long. CDR3 bases: TGTGCCAGCAGCGCCTCACCGCAGTCCTACGAGCAGTACTTC. This codes for CASSASPQSYEQYF.

This clonotype showed up just a few times. The chain is built from TRBV4-1 and TRBJ1-3, with D tentatively TRBD1 (5 bases). The germline V gene encodes CDR1 MGHRA and CDR2 YSYEKL. The CDR3 runs to 17 residues. V lost 1 base and J 2 bases, leaving 15 bases between the germline ends. The CDR3 protein is CASSQGRDPRPGNTIYF. Written as DNA, the CDR3 is TGCGCCAGCAGCCAAGGACGGGACCCTCGCCCTGGAAACACCATATATTTT.

The rearrangement links TRBV6-1 to TRBJ1-3; D call uncertain. Per germline, CDR1 MNHNS and CDR2 SASEGT. Trimming took off 4 bases at V and 0 bases at J, with 13 bases between the two ends. The CDR3 consists of 16 residues. In DNA, the CDR3 is TGTGCCAGCAGTGTGGCTATAGGTTCCTCTGGAAACACCATATATTTT. Translated: CASSVAIGSSGNTIYF.

The chain recombines TRBV4-2 with TRBJ2-1; 8 bases are shared with TRBD1. The ends lost 1 base at V and 7 bases at J; junction bases unmatched: 9. CDR1 is LGHNA, CDR2 YNFKEQ, per germline. This CDR3 is 16 amino acids long. CDR3 sequence: CASSQVSGGEGNEQFF. CDR3 coding DNA: TGTGCCAGCAGCCAAGTTTCAGGGGGCGAGGGTAATGAGCAGTTCTTC.

The CDR3 nucleotides are TGTGCCAGCAGCCCCCATTGGGGTAGCGGGGGGCAAGAGACCCAGTACTTC. The encoded protein is CASSPHWGSGGQETQYF. The V gene is TRBV7-6, the J gene TRBJ2-5; the match to TRBD2 covers 10 bases. With 5 bases clipped from V and 2 bases from J, the junction kept 11 bases outside the gene matches. The CDR3 sequence is 17 residues long. Germline V lookup: CDR1 SGHVS, CDR2 FNYEAQ.

This clonotype was counted at least ten times. The chain links TRBV11-3 to TRBJ2-3, with 11 positions matching TRBD2. The germline V gene has CDR1 SGHNT and CDR2 YENEEA. V shed 5 bases and J 11 bases; nucleotides not matched to a gene: 6. The CDR3 totals 13 residues. CDR3 protein: CASSPTSGSLQYF. DNA for the CDR3: TGTGCCAGCAGCCCTACTAGCGGGAGTTTGCAGTATTTT.

The J gene is TRBJ1-2, the V gene TRBV20-1; D call uncertain. The length of the CDR3 is 11 residues. Per germline, CDR1 DFQATT and CDR2 SNEGSKA (reference sequence). The V gene lost 4 bases and the J gene lost 8 bases, with 11 bases spanning the gap. Here the CDR3 DNA reads TGCAGTGCTACCGTAACCCGGGGCTACACCTTC. Its protein product is CSATVTRGYTF.

This clonotype appeared many times. The chain combines TRBV24-1 with TRBJ2-1, with D possibly TRBD2 on 5 matching bases. The V and J ends lost 3 bases and 0 bases respectively, with 11 bases between them. The germline V gene encodes CDR1 KGHDR and CDR2 SFDVKD. There are 16 residues in the CDR3. The CDR3 reads CATSDPAASSYNEQFF. DNA of the CDR3: TGTGCCACCAGTGATCCAGCGGCGAGCTCCTACAATGAGCAGTTCTTC.

This clonotype was counted many times. This chain links TRBV28 with TRBJ2-1, with 9 bases fitting TRBD1. Germline trimming cut 6 bases from V and 6 bases from J; bases unmatched to any gene: 6. Germline loops: CDR1 MDHEN, CDR2 SYDVKM. The CDR3 runs 14 residues. CDR3 sequence (DNA): TGTGCCAGCAGCGGGACAGGGTGGACCAATGAGCAGTTCTTC. As protein: CASSGTGWTNEQFF.

This clonotype appeared many times. This sequence joins TRBV10-3 and TRBJ2-5; D remains unclear. The CDR3 is 13 amino acids. The germline gives CDR1 ENHRY, CDR2 SYGVKD. V shed 3 bases and J shed 2 bases, with 7 bases lying between them. The DNA for the CDR3 is TGTGCCATCAGTGAAAGTCGGCAAGAGACCCAGTACTTC. This gives the protein CAISESRQETQYF.

Ten or more counts support this clonotype. The chain carries TRBV29-1 and TRBJ1-1; the D gene is possibly TRBD1 (5 bases). The CDR3 loop spans 13 amino acids. V shed 7 bases and J shed 4 bases, with 16 bases lying between them. The germline V gene encodes CDR1 SQVTM and CDR2 ANQGSEA. The CDR3 loop reads CSARTRLSTEAFF. CDR3 DNA: TGCAGCGCTAGGACAAGACTAAGCACTGAAGCTTTCTTT.

This clonotype was seen repeatedly, ten times or more. The chain couples TRBV28 to TRBJ1-5, with a tentative D call TRBD1 (6 bases). Looked up from germline, CDR1 is MDHEN and CDR2 is SYDVKM. V lost 10 bases and J 7 bases, leaving 20 bases between the germline ends. This CDR3 region has 14 residues. The CDR3 nucleotides read TGTGCCACGCAAGGGGCAGGGGTCGGACAGCCCCAGCATTTT. This translates into CATQGAGVGQPQHF.

CDR3 amino acids: CASSPAYAQGATIYNEQFF. The DNA of the CDR3 is TGTGCCAGCTCACCCGCCTATGCGCAGGGGGCAACTATTTACAATGAGCAGTTCTTC. The rearrangement uses TRBV18 and TRBJ2-1; 8 nucleotides line up with TRBD1. V lost 3 bases, J lost 4 bases, and 17 bases stayed unmatched. CDR1 KGHSH and CDR2 LQKENI come from the germline V gene. The CDR3 extends over 19 amino acids.

Of note for this clonotype: It may be a read error: a sequence one base away is much more abundant. Lacking the conserved final phenylalanine or tryptophan, this CDR3 likely reflects a read error. V and J are TRBV2 and TRBJ1-3; D remains ambiguous. CDR3 length: 13 amino acids. Germline values: CDR1 SNHLY, CDR2 FYNNEI. V was cut by 6 bases and J by 2 bases, with 8 bases left in between. Here the CDR3 reads CASRRIPGNTIYL. CDR3 bases: TGTGCCAGCAGGAGGATCCCTGGAAACACCATATATCTT.

This clonotype has at least ten counts. The V call is TRBV6-1, the J call TRBJ2-1, with a tentative D call TRBD1 (5 bases). Germline V lookup: CDR1 MNHNS, CDR2 SASEGT. The CDR3 has 19 amino acids. Trimming took off 3 bases at V and 0 bases at J, with 21 bases between the two ends. CDR3 amino acids: CASSDPRVLQLSSYNEQFF. The CDR3 coding sequence is TGTGCCAGCAGTGACCCCAGGGTCTTACAACTAAGCTCCTACAATGAGCAGTTCTTC.

Remarks on this clonotype: A read error is possible here, since a much larger clone lies one base away. The chain carries TRBV5-1 and TRBJ2-3; D possibly corresponds to TRBD1 (5 bases). This CDR3 is built from 14 residues. Trimming left V 3 bases short and J 2 bases short, with 10 bases between. Per germline, CDR1 SGHRS and CDR2 YFSETQ. In DNA form, the CDR3 reads TGCGCCAGCAGCTCGATAGGGGACACAGATACGCAGTATTTT. This codes for CASSSIGDTDTQYF.

The chain's CDR3 is CASSQGRQTEAFF. Here the CDR3 DNA reads TGTGCCAGCTCTCAGGGCCGCCAGACTGAAGCTTTCTTT. The rearrangement uses TRBV18 and TRBJ1-1, with a weak D call TRBD1 (5 bases). Per germline, CDR1 KGHSH and CDR2 LQKENI. The length of the CDR3 is 13 residues. The V end was cut by 6 bases, the J end by 5 bases, with 13 bases between.

The J gene is TRBJ2-7, the V gene TRBV11-3; 11 nucleotides agree with TRBD2. The CDR3 runs 15 residues. The germline gives CDR1 SGHNT, CDR2 YENEEA. The ends lost 5 bases at V and 7 bases at J; junction bases unmatched: 10. CDR3 in amino acids: CASSRGLAGLEEQYF. The CDR3 DNA follows: TGTGCCAGCAGCCGAGGACTAGCGGGCTTGGAGGAGCAGTACTTC.

This clonotype was observed at least ten times. The V gene is TRBV5-1, the J gene TRBJ2-7; D uncertain. The CDR3 spans 14 residues. The germline V and J ends were trimmed by 0 bases and 4 bases, with 11 bases remaining between them. Germline-derived CDR1 and CDR2 are SGHRS and YFSETQ. The CDR3 DNA follows: TGCGCCAGCAGCTTGGACTCCCCTGGTTACGAGCAGTACTTC. Protein product: CASSLDSPGYEQYF.

Points on this clonotype: This may be a read error, as it is one base from a much larger clone. The chain carries TRBV10-3 and TRBJ2-7; no clear D. Germline loops: CDR1 ENHRY, CDR2 SYGVKD. The CDR3 contains 14 residues. The V and J ends lost 4 bases and 2 bases respectively, with 12 bases between them. CDR3 residues: CAISAAVSPYEQYF. CDR3 sequence (DNA): TGTGCCATCAGTGCGGCAGTTTCCCCCTACGAGCAGTACTTC.